This T cell receptor beta chain comes out of a study of blood T cell repertoires in COVID-19. Data came from immunoSEQ multiplex PCR; TCRdb stores just in-frame clones and leaves some out. This sample has about 290,000 clones, with around 86% found just once. Adults between about 18 and 95 years of age took part from about two dozen US areas. Germline CDR1 is SGHRS and CDR2 is YFSETQ. This CDR3 has 14 residues. Germline trimming cut 4 bases from V and 8 bases from J; bases unmatched to any gene: 10. This receptor was identified in a middle-aged woman who had recovered from COVID-19. Material: PBMCs or T cells enriched from blood (not recorded which). V and J are TRBV5-1 and TRBJ1-2; TRBD1 aligns across 8 bases. CDR3 DNA sequence: TGCGCCAGCAGCCTAGGACAGGGAGGGAAGGGCTACACCTTC. Amino acids: CASSLGQGGKGYTF.